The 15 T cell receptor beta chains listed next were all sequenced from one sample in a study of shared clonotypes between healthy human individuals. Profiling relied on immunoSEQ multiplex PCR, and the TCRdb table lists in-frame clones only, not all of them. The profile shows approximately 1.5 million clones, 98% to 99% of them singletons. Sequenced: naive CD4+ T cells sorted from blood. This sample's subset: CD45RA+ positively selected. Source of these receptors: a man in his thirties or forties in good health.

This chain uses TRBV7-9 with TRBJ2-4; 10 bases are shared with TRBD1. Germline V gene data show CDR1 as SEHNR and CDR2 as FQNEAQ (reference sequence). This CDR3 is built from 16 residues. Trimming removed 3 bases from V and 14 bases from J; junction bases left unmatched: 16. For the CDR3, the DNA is TGTGCCAGCAGCTTTTCGACCGGGACAGGGGAAAGTAAGGAGTACTTC. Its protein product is CASSFSTGTGESKEYF.

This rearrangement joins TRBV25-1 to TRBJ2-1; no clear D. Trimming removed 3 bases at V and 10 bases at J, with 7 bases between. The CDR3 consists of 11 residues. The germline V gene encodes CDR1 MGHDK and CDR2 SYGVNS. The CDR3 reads CASSEFTEQFF. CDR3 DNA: TGTGCCAGCAGTGAGTTCACAGAGCAGTTCTTC.

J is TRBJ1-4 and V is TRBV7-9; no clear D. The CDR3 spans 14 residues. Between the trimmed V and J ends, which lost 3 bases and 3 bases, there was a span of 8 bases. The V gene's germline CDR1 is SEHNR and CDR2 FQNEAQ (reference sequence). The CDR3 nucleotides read TGTGCCAGCAGCTTTGGCAGCCCTAATGAAAAACTGTTTTTT. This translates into CASSFGSPNEKLFF.

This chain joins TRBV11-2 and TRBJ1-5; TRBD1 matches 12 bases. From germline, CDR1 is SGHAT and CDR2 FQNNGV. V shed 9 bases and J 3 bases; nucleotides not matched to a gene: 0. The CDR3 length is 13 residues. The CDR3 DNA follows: TGTGCCAGGGGACAGGGGGCCAATCAGCCCCAGCATTTT. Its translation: CARGQGANQPQHF.

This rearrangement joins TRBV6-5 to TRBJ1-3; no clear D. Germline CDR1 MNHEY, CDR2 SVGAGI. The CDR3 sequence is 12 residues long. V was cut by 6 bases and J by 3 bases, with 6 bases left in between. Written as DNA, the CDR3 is TGTGCCAGCAGGGGTGATGGAAACACCATATATTTT. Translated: CASRGDGNTIYF.

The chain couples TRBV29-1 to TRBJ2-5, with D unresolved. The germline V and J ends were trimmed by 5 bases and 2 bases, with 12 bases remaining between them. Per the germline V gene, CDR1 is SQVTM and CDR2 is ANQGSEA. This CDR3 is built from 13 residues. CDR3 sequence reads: CSVSTTSQETQYF. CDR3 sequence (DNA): TGCAGCGTTTCCACAACTTCACAAGAGACCCAGTACTTC. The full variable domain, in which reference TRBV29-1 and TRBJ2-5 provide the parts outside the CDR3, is SAVISQKPSRDICQRGTSLTIQCQVDSQVTMMFWYRQQPGQSLTLIATANQGSEATYESGFVIDKFPISRPNLTFSTLTVSNMSPEDSSIYLCSVSTTSQETQYFGPGTRLLVL.

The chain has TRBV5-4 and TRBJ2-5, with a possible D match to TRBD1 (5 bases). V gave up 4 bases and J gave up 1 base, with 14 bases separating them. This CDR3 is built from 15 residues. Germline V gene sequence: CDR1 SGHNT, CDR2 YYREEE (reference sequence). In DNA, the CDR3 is TGTGCCAGCAGCCACACAGGAGACTCCCAAGAGACCCAGTACTTC. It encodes CASSHTGDSQETQYF.

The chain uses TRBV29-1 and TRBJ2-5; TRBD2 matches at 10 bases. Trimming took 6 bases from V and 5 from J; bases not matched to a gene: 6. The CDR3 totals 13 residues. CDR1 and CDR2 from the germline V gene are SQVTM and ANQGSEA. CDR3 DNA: TGCAGCGTGGCCCGGGGACTAGCGGAGACCCAGTACTTC. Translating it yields CSVARGLAETQYF.

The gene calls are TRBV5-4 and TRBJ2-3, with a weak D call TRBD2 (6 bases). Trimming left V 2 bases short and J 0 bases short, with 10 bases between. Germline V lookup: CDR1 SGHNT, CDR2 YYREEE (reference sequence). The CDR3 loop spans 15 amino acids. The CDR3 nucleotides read TGTGCCAGCAGCTTTCCAGGGACTAGCACAGATACGCAGTATTTT. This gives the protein CASSFPGTSTDTQYF.

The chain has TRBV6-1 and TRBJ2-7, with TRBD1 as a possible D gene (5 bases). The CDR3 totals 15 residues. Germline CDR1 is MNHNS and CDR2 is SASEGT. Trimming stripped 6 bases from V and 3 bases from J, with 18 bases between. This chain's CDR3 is CASRKGQNLVYEQYF. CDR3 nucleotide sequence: TGTGCCAGCAGGAAGGGGCAAAACCTAGTCTACGAGCAGTACTTC.

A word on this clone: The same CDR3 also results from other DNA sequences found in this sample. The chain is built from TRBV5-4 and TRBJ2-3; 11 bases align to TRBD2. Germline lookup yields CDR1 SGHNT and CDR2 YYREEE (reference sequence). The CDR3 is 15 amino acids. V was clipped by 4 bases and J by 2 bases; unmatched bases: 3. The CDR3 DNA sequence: TGTGCCAGCAGCCTGACTAGCGGGGTCACAGATACGCAGTATTTT. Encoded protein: CASSLTSGVTDTQYF.

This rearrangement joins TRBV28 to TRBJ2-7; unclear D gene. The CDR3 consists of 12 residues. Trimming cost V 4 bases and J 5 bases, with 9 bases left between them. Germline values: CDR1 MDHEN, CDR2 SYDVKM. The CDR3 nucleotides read TGTGCCAGCAGTTATACTGGTCACGAGCAGTACTTC. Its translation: CASSYTGHEQYF.

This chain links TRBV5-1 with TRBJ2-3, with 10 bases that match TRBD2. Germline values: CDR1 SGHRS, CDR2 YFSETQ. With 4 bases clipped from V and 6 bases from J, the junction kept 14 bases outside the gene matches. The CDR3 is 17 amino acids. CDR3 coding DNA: TGCGCCAGCAGCAAGGGGGCTAGCGGGAGATTAGGCGATACGCAGTATTTT. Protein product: CASSKGASGRLGDTQYF.

CDR3 protein: CASSPREPYEQYF. The DNA for the CDR3 is TGTGCCAGTAGCCCCAGGGAACCCTACGAGCAGTACTTC. The chain has TRBV19 and TRBJ2-7; possibly TRBD1 for D (5 bases). Per the germline V gene, CDR1 is LNHDA and CDR2 is SQIVND (reference sequence). Trimming took 6 bases from V and 2 from J, leaving 11 bases between them. CDR3 length: 13 amino acids.

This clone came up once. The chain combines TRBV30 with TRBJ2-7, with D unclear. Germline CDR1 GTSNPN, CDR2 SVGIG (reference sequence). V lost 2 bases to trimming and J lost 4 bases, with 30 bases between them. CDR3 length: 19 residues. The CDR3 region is CAWSLTNLPGLVFPYEQYF. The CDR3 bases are TGTGCCTGGAGTCTAACAAATCTCCCGGGCCTCGTTTTCCCTTACGAGCAGTACTTC.